These T cell receptor beta chains were read from a single sample in a study of blood T cell repertoires in COVID-19. Clones were read by immunoSEQ multiplex PCR, and TCRdb kept only the in-frame ones, dropping some. The table shows approximately 300,000 clones, with roughly 87% occurring only once. Sequencing was done on a sample of peripheral blood. These receptors all stem from a woman aged 45-60 years who had recovered from COVID-19. CDR3s include the opening cysteine and the closing phenylalanine or tryptophan. A D gene is named only where the DNA matches it firmly. Not all rows give a size; the values are once, few, many and, for expanded clones, a class.

v_call	d_call	j_call	cdr3_length	clone_size	cdr3_nt	cdr3_aa
TRBV4-2	TRBD1	TRBJ2-3	15	-	TGTGCCAGCAGCCCGCACAGGGGCATCACAGATACGCAGTATTTT	CASSPHRGITDTQYF
TRBV6-1	-	TRBJ2-7	17	-	TGTGCCAGCAGTGAAGTCTTACGTAACAGGTACCTCTACGAGCAGTACTTC	CASSEVLRNRYLYEQYF
TRBV7-8	-	TRBJ2-2	16	-	TGTGCCAGCAGCTTATTGGCAGGGGTGACCTCCGGGGAGCTGTTTTTT	CASSLLAGVTSGELFF
TRBV10-3	-	TRBJ2-2	14	-	TGTGCCATCAGTGGGGGCCACTCCGCCGGGGAGCTGTTTTTT	CAISGGHSAGELFF
TRBV19	-	TRBJ1-2	13	-	TGTGCCAGTAGTATAGTGGAGGGGACCGGCTACACCTTC	CASSIVEGTGYTF
TRBV15	TRBD1	TRBJ1-2	18	-	TGTGCCACCAGCAGAGATCTAACAAGGGGGCGTAAGGACTATGGCTACACCTTC	CATSRDLTRGRKDYGYTF
TRBV3-1/TRBV3-2	TRBD1	TRBJ1-1	16	few	TGTGCCAGCAGCCAAGGGACAGGGGGAAAGGGGACTGAAGCTTTCTTT	CASSQGTGGKGTEAFF
TRBV19	TRBD2	TRBJ2-7	14	-	TGTGCCAGTAGTGGACTAGGTCTACGGAACGAGCAGTACTTC	CASSGLGLRNEQYF
TRBV5-1	TRBD1	TRBJ1-6	17	-	TGCGCCAGCAGCTGGGGACAGGGAGGCTCCTATAATTCACCCCTCCACTTT	CASSWGQGGSYNSPLHF
TRBV5-1	TRBD1	TRBJ1-2	14	many	TGCGCCAGCAGCTATGGACAGGGGGCTGGTGGCTACACCTTC	CASSYGQGAGGYTF
TRBV27	-	TRBJ2-7	13	-	TGTGCCAGCAGTTTATACTCCGGGTGGGAGCAGTACTTC	CASSLYSGWEQYF
TRBV6-5	-	TRBJ2-5	14	once	TGTGCCAGCAGACCCCCCGGGACACCAATGACCCAGTACTTC	CASRPPGTPMTQYF
TRBV30	TRBD2	TRBJ2-3	17	once	TGTGCCTGGAGTTCCCTCGGACTAGCGTCCCTCACAGATACGCAGTATTTT	CAWSSLGLASLTDTQYF
TRBV23-1	TRBD1	TRBJ1-2	13	-	TGCGCCAGCAACAGGGGGACAAGTTATGGCTACACCTTC	CASNRGTSYGYTF
TRBV15	-	TRBJ2-1	12	-	TGTGCCACCAGCAGAAATCTGGCAGAGCAGTTCTTC	CATSRNLAEQFF
TRBV19	-	TRBJ1-2	15	once	TGTGCCAGTAGTATTCCAGGGAGGTATGACTATGGCTACACCTTC	CASSIPGRYDYGYTF
TRBV28	-	TRBJ1-2	11	-	TGTGCCAGCAGCCTGTCCCGGGGCTACACCTTC	CASSLSRGYTF
TRBV9	-	TRBJ1-4	15	-	TGTGCCAGCAGCGTAGATGAGGGTTTAGCTGAAAAACTGTTTTTT	CASSVDEGLAEKLFF
TRBV9	TRBD2	TRBJ2-1	18	-	TGTGCCAGCAGCGTAGCCCTCGGGATAGCGGGACCCTACAATGAGCAGTTCTTC	CASSVALGIAGPYNEQFF
TRBV6-5	-	TRBJ1-5	13	-	TGTGCCAGCTCCTCCGGTGGGCGACAGCCCCAGCATTTT	CASSSGGRQPQHF
TRBV30	-	TRBJ2-4	13	once	TGTGCCTGGAGTTCTCTAGCCAAAAACATTCAGTACTTC	CAWSSLAKNIQYF
TRBV6-4	TRBD2	TRBJ2-2	15	many	TGTGCCAGCAGTGAGGATGCGGGGGGCACCGGGGAGCTGTTTTTT	CASSEDAGGTGELFF
TRBV5-6	TRBD1	TRBJ1-1	14	-	TGTGCCAGCAGCTTCGGGACAGGGATGGTGGATGCTTTCTTT	CASSFGTGMVDAFF
TRBV6-5	-	TRBJ1-1	14	-	TGTGCCAGCAGTATTACCGGGATGAACACTGAAGCTTTCTTT	CASSITGMNTEAFF
TRBV10-3	TRBD2	TRBJ2-7	16	-	TGTGCCATCAGCGCTGCGGGGGGCGGGAGCGTCTACGAGCAGTACTTC	CAISAAGGGSVYEQYF
TRBV19	-	TRBJ1-1	15	-	TGTGCCAGTAGTATATGGGGGCAGGGGAACACTGAAGCTTTCTTT	CASSIWGQGNTEAFF
TRBV3-1/TRBV3-2	-	TRBJ2-7	12	-	TGTGCCAGCAGCCAGTACAGCTACGAGCAGTACTTC	CASSQYSYEQYF
TRBV11-2	-	TRBJ1-3	15	-	TGTGCCAGCAGCTTAGGTGTCCGCTCTGGAAACACCATATATTTT	CASSLGVRSGNTIYF
TRBV28	TRBD1	TRBJ1-1	16	-	TGTGCCAGCAGTCCGCCCAGCGGACAGGGATCGGGTGAAGCTTTCTTT	CASSPPSGQGSGEAFF
TRBV3-1/TRBV3-2	-	TRBJ1-5	15	-	TGTGCCGGCAGCCCCCAGGAATTTAGCAATCAGCCCCAGCATTTT	CAGSPQEFSNQPQHF
TRBV4-2	-	TRBJ1-2	18	few	TGTGCCAGCAGCCAAGATCTGCTGCCGACGGGAGCTAACTATGGCTACACCTTC	CASSQDLLPTGANYGYTF
TRBV4-3	-	TRBJ2-1	14	-	TGCGCCAGCAGCCAAGCAGCGGACCTAGAGCATCTGTTCTTC	CASSQAADLEHLFF
TRBV5-4	TRBD1	TRBJ2-1	15	-	TGTGCCAGCAGCAAGGAGACAGGGAACCTCAATGAGCAGTTCTTC	CASSKETGNLNEQFF
TRBV2	-	TRBJ2-7	13	-	TGTGCCAGCACCGCCAATCCAGGGTGGGAGCAGTACTTC	CASTANPGWEQYF
TRBV5-4	-	TRBJ1-3	13	-	TGTGCCAGCAGCTCCTCGACAGAAAACACCATATATTTT	CASSSSTENTIYF
TRBV7-9	TRBD1	TRBJ2-5	14	-	TGTGCCGGACAGGGGAAGGGGGGTCGGGAGACCCAGTACTTC	CAGQGKGGRETQYF
TRBV30	-	TRBJ1-5	13	-	TGTGCCTGGAGTCCTCTTTTTAATCAGCCCCAGCATTTT	CAWSPLFNQPQHF
TRBV2	TRBD2	TRBJ2-3	14	-	TGTGCCAGCAGTGAATTTCTGGGGACTAGCGGCACCCATTTT	CASSEFLGTSGTHF
TRBV18	-	TRBJ2-3	13	once	TGTGCCAGCTCGGCCACCGTCACAGATACGCAGTATTTT	CASSATVTDTQYF